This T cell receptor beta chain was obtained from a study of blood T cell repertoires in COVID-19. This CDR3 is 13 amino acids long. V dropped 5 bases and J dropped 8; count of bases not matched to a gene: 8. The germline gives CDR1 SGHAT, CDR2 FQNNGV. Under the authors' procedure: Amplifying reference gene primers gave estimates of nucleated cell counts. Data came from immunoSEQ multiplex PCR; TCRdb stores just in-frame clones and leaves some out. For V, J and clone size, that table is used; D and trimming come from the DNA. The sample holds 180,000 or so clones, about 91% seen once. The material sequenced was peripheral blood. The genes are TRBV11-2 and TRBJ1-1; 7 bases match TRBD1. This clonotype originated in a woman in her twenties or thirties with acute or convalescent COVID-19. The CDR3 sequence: CASSLGTADEAFF. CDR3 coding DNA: TGTGCCAGCAGCCTGGGGACAGCAGACGAAGCTTTCTTT.